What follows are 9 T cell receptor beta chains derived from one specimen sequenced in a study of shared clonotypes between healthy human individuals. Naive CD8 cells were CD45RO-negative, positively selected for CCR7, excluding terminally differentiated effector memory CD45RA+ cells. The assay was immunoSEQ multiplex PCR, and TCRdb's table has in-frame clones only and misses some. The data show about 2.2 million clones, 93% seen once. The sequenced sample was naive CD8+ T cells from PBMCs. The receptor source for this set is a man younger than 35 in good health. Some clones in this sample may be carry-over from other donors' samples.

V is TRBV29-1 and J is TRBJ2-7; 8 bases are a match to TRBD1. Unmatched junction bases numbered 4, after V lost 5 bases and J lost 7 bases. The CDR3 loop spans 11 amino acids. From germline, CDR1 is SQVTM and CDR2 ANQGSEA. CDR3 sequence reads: CSVQGAREQYF. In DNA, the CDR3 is TGCAGCGTTCAGGGGGCGCGGGAGCAGTACTTC.

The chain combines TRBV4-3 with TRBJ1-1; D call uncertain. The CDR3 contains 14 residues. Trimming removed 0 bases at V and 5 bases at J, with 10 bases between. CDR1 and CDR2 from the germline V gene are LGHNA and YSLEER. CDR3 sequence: CASSQDVQSTEAFF. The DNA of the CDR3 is TGCGCCAGCAGCCAAGATGTACAGTCTACTGAAGCTTTCTTT.

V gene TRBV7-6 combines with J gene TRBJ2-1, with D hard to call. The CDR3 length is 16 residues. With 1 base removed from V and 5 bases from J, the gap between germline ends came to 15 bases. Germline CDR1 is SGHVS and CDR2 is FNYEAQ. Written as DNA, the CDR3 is TGTGCCAGCAGCTTAGTTCCACAAAACCCTAACAATGAGCAGTTCTTC. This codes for CASSLVPQNPNNEQFF.

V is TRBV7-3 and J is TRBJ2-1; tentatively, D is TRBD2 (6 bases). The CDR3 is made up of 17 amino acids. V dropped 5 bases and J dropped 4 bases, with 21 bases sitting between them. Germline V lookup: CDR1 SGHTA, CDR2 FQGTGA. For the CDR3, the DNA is TGTGCCAGCAGCCCGCGCGGGACTCCCAGAGCTTACAATGAGCAGTTCTTC. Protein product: CASSPRGTPRAYNEQFF.

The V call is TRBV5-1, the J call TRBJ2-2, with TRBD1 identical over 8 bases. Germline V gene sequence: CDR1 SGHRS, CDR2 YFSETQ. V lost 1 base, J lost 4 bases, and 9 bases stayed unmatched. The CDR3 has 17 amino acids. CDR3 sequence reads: CASSLIQDRGFTGELFF. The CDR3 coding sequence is TGCGCCAGCAGCTTGATCCAAGACAGGGGATTCACCGGGGAGCTGTTTTTT.

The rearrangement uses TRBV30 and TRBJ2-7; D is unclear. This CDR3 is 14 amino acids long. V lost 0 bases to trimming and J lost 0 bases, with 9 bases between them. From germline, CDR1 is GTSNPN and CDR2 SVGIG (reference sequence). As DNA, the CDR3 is TGTGCCTGGAGTGTTGTGGTGAGCTCCTACGAGCAGTACTTC. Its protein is CAWSVVVSSYEQYF. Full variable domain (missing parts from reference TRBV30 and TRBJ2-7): SQTIHQWPATLVQPVGSPLSLECTVEGTSNPNLYWYRQAAGRGLQLLFYSVGIGQISSEVPQNLSASRPQDRQFILSSKKLLLSDSGFYLCAWSVVVSSYEQYFGPGTRLTVT.

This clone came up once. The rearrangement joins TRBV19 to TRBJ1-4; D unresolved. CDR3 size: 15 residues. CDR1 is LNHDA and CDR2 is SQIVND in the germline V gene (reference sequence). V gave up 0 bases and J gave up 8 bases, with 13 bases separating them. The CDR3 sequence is CASSIDAGLREKLFF. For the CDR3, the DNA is TGTGCCAGTAGTATAGACGCCGGGCTCCGCGAAAAACTGTTTTTT.

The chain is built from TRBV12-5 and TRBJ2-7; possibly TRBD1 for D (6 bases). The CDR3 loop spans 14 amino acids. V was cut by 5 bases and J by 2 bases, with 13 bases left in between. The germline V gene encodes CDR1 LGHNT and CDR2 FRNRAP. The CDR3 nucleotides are TGTGCTAGTGGTCTCTCTGGACAGCCCTACGAGCAGTACTTC. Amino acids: CASGLSGQPYEQYF.

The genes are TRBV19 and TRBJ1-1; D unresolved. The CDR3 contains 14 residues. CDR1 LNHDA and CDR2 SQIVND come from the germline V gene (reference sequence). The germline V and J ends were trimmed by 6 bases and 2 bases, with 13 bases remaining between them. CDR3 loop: CASSPYPANTEAFF. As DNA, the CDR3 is TGTGCCAGTAGCCCATACCCAGCCAACACTGAAGCTTTCTTT. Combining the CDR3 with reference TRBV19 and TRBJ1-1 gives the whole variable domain DGGITQSPKYLFRKEGQNVTLSCEQNLNHDAMYWYRQDPGQGLRLIYYSQIVNDFQKGDIAEGYSVSREKKESFPLTVTSAQKNPTAFYLCASSPYPANTEAFFGQGTRLTVV.